This passage covers 13 T cell receptor beta chains from one sample sequenced in a study of T-cell reconstitution after alpha-beta-depleted transplantation in children (dated by TCRdb to the mid-2010s). Libraries were prepared through PCR. Sequencing was performed on an Illumina HiSeq 2500. TCR libraries were prepared with molecular barcoding, using unique molecular identifiers to normalize TCRbeta repertoire quantification. TCRdb redid the processing of the public reads, applying fastp at Q25 and MiXCR, and retained in-frame beta chains. Rows matching on CDR3 protein sequence are summarized as one entry with the most common DNA and genes. Here the sample has hundreds of thousands of distinct CDR3 sequences; approximately 20% occur a single time. The ten largest clones capture 3.3% of the sample. Sequences were derived from PBMCs from the stem cell graft donor, sampled from the stem cell graft. Receptors were obtained from a human donor who donated a stem cell graft to a child with acute lymphoblastic leukemia.

This chain connects TRBV18 to TRBJ1-4; perhaps TRBD1 as D (6 bases). The length of the CDR3 is 16 residues. Germline CDR1 is KGHSH and CDR2 is LQKENI. Trimming removed 6 bases at V and 0 bases at J, with 14 bases between. DNA of the CDR3: TGTGCCAGCTCGCCGGACAGAATTTCAACTAATGAAAAACTGTTTTTT. It encodes CASSPDRISTNEKLFF. Looking up the rest from reference TRBV18 and TRBJ1-4 gives the full variable domain: NAGVMQNPRHLVRRRGQEARLRCSPMKGHSHVYWYRQLPEEGLKFMVYLQKENIIDESGMPKERFSAEFPKEGPSILRIQQVVRGDSAAYFCASSPDRISTNEKLFFGSGTQLSVL.

V usage is TRBV3-1 and J usage is TRBJ2-5; D gene uncertain. The germline V gene has CDR1 LGHDT and CDR2 YNNKEL (reference sequence). The CDR3 consists of 15 residues. Trimming cost V 5 bases and J 0 bases, with 13 bases left between them. The CDR3 loop reads CASSAPVAYQETQYF. The CDR3 DNA is TGTGCCAGCAGCGCCCCCGTTGCGTACCAAGAGACCCAGTACTTC.

This clonotype was seen just once. The gene calls are TRBV19 and TRBJ1-5, with 8 bases aligning to TRBD1. Germline CDR1 is LNHDA and CDR2 is SQIVND (reference sequence). The CDR3 has 14 amino acids. V lost 3 bases to trimming and J lost 6 bases; unmatched junction nucleotides: 4. The CDR3 DNA sequence: TGTGCCAGTAGTATGCGTGACAGGGGTCAGCCCCAGCATTTT. Translating gives CASSMRDRGQPQHF.

Only a few counts were recorded for this clonotype. The rearrangement uses TRBV6-1 and TRBJ2-3; 9 nucleotides align to TRBD2. The CDR3 extends over 14 amino acids. V was clipped by 5 bases and J by 6 bases; unmatched bases: 6. CDR1 is MNHNS, CDR2 SASEGT, per germline. CDR3: CASSPGTSLDTQYF. CDR3 nucleotide sequence: TGTGCCAGCAGTCCCGGGACTAGCCTCGATACGCAGTATTTT.

This clonotype was recorded at least ten times. CDR3 nucleotide sequence: TGTGCCAGCAGCAACACGGGTCTTGAAGCTTTCTTT. It codes for CASSNTGLEAFF. V and J are TRBV7-9 and TRBJ1-1; D gene unclear. This CDR3 region has 12 residues. The germline CDR1 and CDR2 sequences are SEHNR and FQNEAQ (reference sequence). The V and J ends lost 5 bases and 7 bases respectively, with 11 bases between them.

This chain uses TRBV5-6 with TRBJ2-7; possibly TRBD1 for D (5 bases). V gave up 5 bases and J gave up 4 bases, with 16 bases separating them. Per the germline V gene, CDR1 is SGHDT and CDR2 is YYEEEE. This CDR3 spans 14 amino acids. The CDR3 sequence: CASRRLAKGYEQYF. The DNA for the CDR3 is TGTGCCAGCAGACGCCTGGCCAAGGGGTACGAGCAGTACTTC.

A few counts support this clonotype. The gene calls are TRBV6-1 and TRBJ2-4, with a weak D call TRBD1 (6 bases). Germline-derived CDR1 and CDR2 are MNHNS and SASEGT. The germline V and J ends were trimmed by 7 bases and 11 bases, with 12 bases remaining between them. The CDR3 spans 11 residues. The CDR3 sequence: CASTYEGVQYF. DNA for the CDR3: TGTGCCAGCACCTATGAGGGGGTTCAGTACTTC.

The rearrangement uses TRBV29-1 and TRBJ2-7, with a weak D call TRBD1 (6 bases). Germline V gives CDR1 SQVTM, CDR2 ANQGSEA. The CDR3 sequence is 14 residues long. V lost 6 bases to trimming and J lost 0 bases, with 15 bases between them. The CDR3 DNA reads TGCAGCGTGGTGGATTACAGGGACTCCTACGAGCAGTACTTC. Amino acid sequence: CSVVDYRDSYEQYF.

The V call is TRBV4-1, the J call TRBJ2-5, with 9 bases matching TRBD2. Trimming removed 1 base from V and 4 bases from J; junction bases left unmatched: 1. Germline CDR1 is MGHRA and CDR2 is YSYEKL. This CDR3 has 14 amino acids. The CDR3 region has the DNA TGCGCCAGCAGCCAAGGAGCGGGAGGAGAGACCCAGTACTTC. Its protein is CASSQGAGGETQYF.

In its sample, this clonotype was seen a few times. The chain carries TRBV12-3 or TRBV12-4 and TRBJ2-1; possibly TRBD2 for D (6 bases). V shed 1 base and J shed 2 bases, with 12 bases lying between them. The CDR3 loop spans 16 amino acids. CDR3 sequence (DNA): TGTGCCAGCAGTTTAGTCGGGACTCCACCCTACAATGAGCAGTTCTTC. As protein: CASSLVGTPPYNEQFF.

There are a few counts of this clonotype. V gene TRBV25-1 combines with J gene TRBJ1-1; perhaps TRBD1 as D (5 bases). The ends were cut back, 0 bases at V and 3 bases at J, with 14 bases in the middle. The CDR3 runs 16 residues. Germline V CDR1 and CDR2: MGHDK, SYGVNS. CDR3 coding DNA: TGTGCCAGCAGTGAATATATTAGGGGATTAGACACTGAAGCTTTCTTT. Its protein product is CASSEYIRGLDTEAFF.

The chain recombines TRBV27 with TRBJ2-4, with 7 bases lining up with TRBD1. The CDR3 extends over 15 amino acids. Germline V gene data show CDR1 as MNHEY and CDR2 as SMNVEV (reference sequence). V shed 5 bases and J 2 bases; nucleotides not matched to a gene: 6. As DNA, the CDR3 is TGTGCCAGCAGTGTAGTAGGGGGCCCCAAAAACATTCAGTACTTC. As protein: CASSVVGGPKNIQYF.

V is TRBV7-9 and J is TRBJ2-3; the D is unclear. Germline-derived CDR1 and CDR2 are SEHNR and FQNEAQ (reference sequence). This CDR3 has 16 amino acids. Trimming left V 1 base short and J 2 bases short, with 13 bases between. The CDR3 nucleotides are TGTGCCAGCAGCTTAGGTTTGGCGGCGGACACAGATACGCAGTATTTT. Encoded protein: CASSLGLAADTDTQYF.